A selection of T cell receptor beta chains follows, all from one sample in a study of T cell changes during pregnancy in multiple sclerosis. Clones were sequenced by immunoSEQ multiplex PCR, and TCRdb holds only the in-frame ones, with some missing. The sample has 75,000 to 95,000 clones, around 93% seen once. Sequenced here: peripheral blood, sampled in the second trimester of pregnancy. All receptors derive from a female donor with multiple sclerosis, enrolled in a pregnancy study. The CDR3 runs from the conserved cysteine through the conserved F or W. D genes are given only for firm matches. Expanded clones get a size class; other rows say once, few or many, or leave the size out.

J	V	D	size	DNA	CDR3
TRBJ2-2	TRBV5-5	-	-	TGTGCCAGCAGCTTGGGGAGCGGGGAGCTGTTTTTT	CASSLGSGELFF
TRBJ2-1	TRBV27	-	-	TGTGCCAGCATGCGGGTGAACAATGAGCAGTTCTTC	CASMRVNNEQFF
TRBJ1-1	TRBV5-4	-	-	TGTGCCAGCAGCCCGGGTGGGGGGTTGAACACTGAAGCTTTCTTT	CASSPGGGLNTEAFF
TRBJ2-7	TRBV11-2	TRBD1	-	TGTGCCAGCAGCTTGGGACAGCACTCCTACGAGCAGTACTTC	CASSLGQHSYEQYF
TRBJ2-1	TRBV27	TRBD2	-	TGTGCCAGCAGTTCAACCTTCTCGGGGGGACCCTACAATGAGCAGTTCTTC	CASSSTFSGGPYNEQFF
TRBJ2-2	TRBV7-6	-	once	TGTGCCAGCGGCTACAAGGGGGAGCTGTTTTTT	CASGYKGELFF
TRBJ2-5	TRBV5-6	-	-	TGTGCCAGCACGAAGACAGGCCCAAGGCCCCAGTACTTC	CASTKTGPRPQYF
TRBJ2-7	TRBV7-2	-	-	TGTGCCAGCTCTCTCGACGGGGGAGTTTACGAGCAGTACTTC	CASSLDGGVYEQYF
TRBJ1-3	TRBV5-6	-	once	TGTGCCAGCAGCGGGGAAATCAGGGAAAATGGAAACACCATATATTTT	CASSGEIRENGNTIYF
TRBJ2-7	TRBV28	TRBD2	-	TGTGCCAGCAGTTTAGTGGGAGGGCTTTCCTACGAGCAGTACTTC	CASSLVGGLSYEQYF
TRBJ2-3	TRBV5-1	-	-	TGCGCCAGCAGCGGAGGTCGCAGCACAGATACGCAGTATTTT	CASSGGRSTDTQYF
TRBJ1-2	TRBV5-1	TRBD1	-	TGCGCCAGCAGCTTTACGGGACAGGGCCACTATGGCTACACCTTC	CASSFTGQGHYGYTF
TRBJ1-5	TRBV7-6	-	-	TGTGCCAGCAGCCTAGAACAGGGATTCAATCAGCCCCAGCATTTT	CASSLEQGFNQPQHF
TRBJ1-1	TRBV15	-	-	TGTGCCACCAGCAGAAACAGGGACGTGAACACTGAAGCTTTCTTT	CATSRNRDVNTEAFF
TRBJ2-5	TRBV5-4	-	-	TGTGCCAGCAGCAACGGAGGGGTGGGGCAGACCCAGTACTTC	CASSNGGVGQTQYF
TRBJ1-4	TRBV6-5	-	-	TGTGCCAGCAGTTGGAGGACAACTAATGAAAAACTGTTTTTT	CASSWRTTNEKLFF
TRBJ1-6	TRBV9	-	once	TGTGCCAGCAGCGTAGCAGGGGATAATTCACCCCTCCACTTT	CASSVAGDNSPLHF
TRBJ2-1	TRBV7-6	TRBD2	-	TGTGCCAGCAGCGCGACTAGCGGGGGGGGGAATGAGCAGTTCTTC	CASSATSGGGNEQFF
TRBJ2-3	TRBV15	-	once	TGTGCCACCAGCAGGCCGGGACTCAACACAGATACGCAGTATTTT	CATSRPGLNTDTQYF
TRBJ2-7	TRBV7-9	TRBD1	-	TGTGCCAGCAGCCCGTCGGACAGGGCCACCTACGAGCAGTACTTC	CASSPSDRATYEQYF
TRBJ1-5	TRBV19	TRBD1	few	TGTGCCAGTAGCGAGACAGGGGGCAAGAATCAGCCCCAGCATTTT	CASSETGGKNQPQHF
TRBJ2-2	TRBV9	-	-	TGTGCCAGCGGGGCTAATACAGCGAACACCGGGGAGCTGTTTTTT	CASGANTANTGELFF
TRBJ1-4	TRBV5-1	TRBD1	-	TGCGCCAGCAGCTGGGGACAGGGCCAGGAAAAACTGTTTTTT	CASSWGQGQEKLFF
TRBJ2-7	TRBV7-8	-	-	TGTGCCAGCAGCTCACAGGGCTACGAGCAGTACTTC	CASSSQGYEQYF
TRBJ1-3	TRBV5-1	-	-	TGCGCCAGCAGCTTGGGCGACTCTGGAAACACCATATATTTT	CASSLGDSGNTIYF
TRBJ2-1	TRBV13	-	-	TGTGCCAGCAGTTGGGACTTCGGCAATGAGCAGTTCTTC	CASSWDFGNEQFF
TRBJ1-2	TRBV6-6	-	-	TGTGCCAGCAGTTACGACGTGGTCAGGACTAACTATGGCTACACCTTC	CASSYDVVRTNYGYTF